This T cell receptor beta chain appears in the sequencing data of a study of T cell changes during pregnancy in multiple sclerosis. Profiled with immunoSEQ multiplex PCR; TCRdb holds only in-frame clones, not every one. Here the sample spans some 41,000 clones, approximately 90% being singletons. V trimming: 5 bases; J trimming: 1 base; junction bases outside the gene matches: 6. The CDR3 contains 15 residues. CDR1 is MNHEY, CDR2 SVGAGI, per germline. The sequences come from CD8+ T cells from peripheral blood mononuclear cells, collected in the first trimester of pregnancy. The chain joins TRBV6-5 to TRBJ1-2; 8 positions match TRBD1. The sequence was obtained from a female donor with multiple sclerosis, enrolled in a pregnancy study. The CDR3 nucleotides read TGTGCCAGCAGTCCCGGACAGGGCCATAACTATGGCTACACCTTC. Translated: CASSPGQGHNYGYTF.